The entry below gives a single T cell receptor (beta chain) sequence along with its context. No antigen is known for it. Sequence data for DNA of cultured CD4+ T cells were generated by the Oncomine TCR Beta short-read assay. TCRdb called the PCR reads again in MiXCR, with one record for every CDR3 protein. The table lists around 19,000 distinct CDR3 sequences, about 61% of them singletons. The sample's treatment: approximately 11-day PBMC culture with coronavirus spike peptide pools or control peptides (ViraFEST assay). The V gene end was trimmed by 2 bases and the J gene end by 4 bases; junction bases not matched to a gene: 3. The CDR3 runs to 15 residues. From germline, CDR1 is SGHTA and CDR2 FQGTGA. These data are taken from a study of vaccination and CD4 T cells after COVID-19. Study background: The authors used overlapping spike peptides from SARS-CoV-2, HCoV-NL63, HCoV-OC43 and HCoV-229E to stimulate cells.

Sequenced: CD4+ T cells from blood, cultured in vitro. The clonotype originates from a human donor who had recovered from COVID-19. This chain connects TRBV7-3 to TRBJ2-1, with 9 bases lining up with TRBD2. The CDR3 sequence is CASSLDLAGYNEQFF. Written as DNA, the CDR3 is TGTGCCAGCAGCTTAGATCTAGCGGGATACAATGAGCAGTTCTTC.